This T cell receptor beta chain was identified during a study of lymphopenia after photon versus proton radiotherapy. Study-level findings and limits: Post-nadir diversity loss with photons came from oligoclonal expansion, particularly CD8+ Temra cells. Proton therapy kept repertoires fairly stable, unlike photons, which gained effector/memory cells. Authors raise, but do not show, better survival with proton therapy.

This CDR3 comprises 15 residues. CDR1 is MNHEY, CDR2 SMNVEV, per germline (reference sequence). Losses at the gene ends were 5 bases for V and 2 bases for J; bases not matched to a gene: 5. About this clone: The antigen remains undetermined.

Method: immunoSEQ multiplex PCR; TCRdb's copy keeps in-frame clones and lacks some. In the table there are tens of thousands of clones, around four fifths of which are singletons. The sequencing used peripheral blood, collected from a patient treated with proton-based radiotherapy. The J gene is TRBJ2-5, the V gene TRBV27; TRBD2 agrees at 10 bases. The receptor was isolated from a man between 60 and 75 years old with pancreatic cancer. CDR3 nucleotide sequence: TGTGCCAGCAGTCTTAGCGGGAGGAGACAAGAGACCCAGTACTTC. Translation gives CASSLSGRRQETQYF.